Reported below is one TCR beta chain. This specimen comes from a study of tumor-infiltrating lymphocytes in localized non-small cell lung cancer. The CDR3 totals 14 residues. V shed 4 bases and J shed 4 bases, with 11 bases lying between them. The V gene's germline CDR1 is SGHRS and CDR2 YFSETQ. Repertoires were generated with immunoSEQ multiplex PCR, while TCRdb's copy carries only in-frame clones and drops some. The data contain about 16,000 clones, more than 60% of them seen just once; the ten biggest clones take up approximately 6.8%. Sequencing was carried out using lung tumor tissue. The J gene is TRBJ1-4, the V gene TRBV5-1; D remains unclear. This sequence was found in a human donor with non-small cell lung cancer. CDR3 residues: CASSHEAFNEKLFF. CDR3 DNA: TGCGCCAGCAGCCACGAGGCCTTTAATGAAAAACTGTTTTTT.